One sample yielded the 27 T cell receptor beta chains listed below, sequenced in a study of OX40 agonist ivuxolimab in advanced cancers. Sequenced by immunoSEQ multiplex PCR; TCRdb stores in-frame clones only, minus some. The sample has some 87,000 clones; around 90% are singletons. Material: CD4+ or CD8+ T cells sorted from blood, obtained in a trial of the OX40 agonist ivuxolimab. The receptors here all came from an adult with an advanced solid tumor such as melanoma, head and neck, liver or kidney cancer.

This clone appeared a single time. V is TRBV2 and J is TRBJ1-1; D possibly corresponds to TRBD1 (6 bases). Germline V CDR1 and CDR2: SNHLY, FYNNEI. V lost 4 bases and J 5 bases, leaving 14 bases between the germline ends. This CDR3 spans 14 amino acids. The CDR3 nucleotides are TGTGCCAGCAGTGTCAACAGGGTCTTAACTGAAGCTTTCTTT. Translation: CASSVNRVLTEAFF.

J is TRBJ2-7 and V is TRBV7-3; D remains ambiguous. The CDR3 spans 12 residues. CDR1 is SGHTA and CDR2 is FQGTGA in the germline V gene. V was trimmed by 1 base and J by 4 bases, leaving 5 bases between them. CDR3 residues: CASSLSIYEQYF. CDR3 DNA: TGTGCCAGCAGCTTAAGTATATACGAGCAGTACTTC. Full variable domain (outside the CDR3, taken from reference TRBV7-3 and TRBJ2-7): GAGVSQTPSNKVTEKGKYVELRCDPISGHTALYWYRQSLGQGPEFLIYFQGTGAADDSGLPNDRFFAVRPEGSVSTLKIQRTERGDSAVYLCASSLSIYEQYFGPGTRLTVT.

CDR3 bases: TGTGCCAGCAACCATTACACCGGGGAGCTGTTTTTT. As protein: CASNHYTGELFF. The chain combines TRBV9 with TRBJ2-2; D is uncertain. V was trimmed by 6 bases and J by 3 bases, leaving 6 bases between them. From germline, CDR1 is SGDLS and CDR2 YYNGEE. The CDR3 contains 12 residues.

V is TRBV5-4 and J is TRBJ2-7; D not certain. The ends were cut back, 0 bases at V and 0 bases at J, with 7 bases in the middle. The CDR3 has 14 amino acids. Germline CDR1 reads SGHNT; CDR2 reads YYREEE (reference sequence). This chain's CDR3 is CASSLGRASYEQYF. The CDR3 nucleotides read TGTGCCAGCAGCTTGGGACGGGCCTCCTACGAGCAGTACTTC.

The chain employs TRBV29-1 and TRBJ1-5, with a possible D match to TRBD1 (5 bases). The ends were cut back, 4 bases at V and 7 bases at J, with 17 bases in the middle. This CDR3 has 14 amino acids. The germline V gene encodes CDR1 SQVTM and CDR2 ANQGSEA. CDR3 loop: CSVGSRGLGQPQHF. DNA of the CDR3: TGCAGCGTTGGATCCCGGGGACTAGGGCAGCCCCAGCATTTT.

This clone was picked up one time. The rearrangement joins TRBV7-8 to TRBJ2-5; perhaps TRBD1 as D (6 bases). Trimming cost V 5 bases and J 1 base, with 14 bases left between them. Per the germline V gene, CDR1 is SGHVS and CDR2 is FQNEAQ. This CDR3 comprises 15 residues. The CDR3 sequence is CASSGQGWTQETQYF. DNA of the CDR3: TGTGCCAGCAGCGGCCAGGGGTGGACCCAAGAGACCCAGTACTTC. The complete variable domain, with remaining parts taken from reference TRBV7-8 and TRBJ2-5, reads GAGVSQSPRYKVAKRGQDVALRCDPISGHVSLFWYQQALGQGPEFLTYFQNEAQLDKSGLPSDRFFAERPEGSVSTLKIQRTQQEDSAVYLCASSGQGWTQETQYFGPGTRLLVL.

The CDR3 protein is CSVQGGGFYNEQFF. Written as DNA, the CDR3 is TGCAGCGTTCAAGGAGGGGGCTTTTACAATGAGCAGTTCTTC. The chain recombines TRBV29-1 with TRBJ2-1; D perhaps matches TRBD1 (7 bases). The CDR3 is made up of 14 amino acids. Germline CDR1 and CDR2: SQVTM and ANQGSEA. The V end was cut by 5 bases, the J end by 4 bases, with 15 bases between.

CDR3: CASSFSQGSDSPLHF. Here the CDR3 DNA reads TGCGCCAGCAGCTTTTCACAGGGTTCTGATTCACCCCTCCACTTT. V and J are TRBV5-1 and TRBJ1-6; tentative D call: TRBD1 (6 bases). CDR1 SGHRS and CDR2 YFSETQ come from the germline V gene. Trimming took 2 bases from V and 8 from J, leaving 14 bases between them. This CDR3 spans 15 amino acids.

The chain couples TRBV28 to TRBJ2-3, with 8 bases lining up with TRBD1. Germline V gene sequence: CDR1 MDHEN, CDR2 SYDVKM. The CDR3 totals 16 residues. J lost 2 bases, V lost 4 bases, and 8 bases had no gene match. The CDR3 sequence: CASSSQGAPFTDTQYF. CDR3 nucleotide sequence: TGTGCCAGCAGTTCCCAGGGGGCCCCCTTCACAGATACGCAGTATTTT.

The chain has TRBV6-5 and TRBJ2-7, with 9 bases identical to TRBD2. Per germline, CDR1 MNHEY and CDR2 SVGAGI. This CDR3 spans 15 amino acids. V gave up 2 bases and J gave up 7 bases; unmatched junction bases: 9. DNA for the CDR3: TGTGCCAGCAGTTACACTCCAGCGGGAGGTAGGGAGCAGTACTTC. Protein product: CASSYTPAGGREQYF.

This chain links TRBV7-2 with TRBJ2-1; 9 bases map to TRBD2. Unmatched junction bases numbered 14, after V lost 1 base and J lost 10 bases. Germline assignment: CDR1 SGHTA and CDR2 FQGNSA. The CDR3 extends over 17 amino acids. CDR3 DNA sequence: TGTGCCAGCAGCTTAGATCGGCTAGCGGGACTTGAACGGGAGCAGTTCTTC. It is translated as CASSLDRLAGLEREQFF.

This clone was seen more than once but under ten times. CDR3 bases: TGCGCCAGCAGCTCGGTGGGACTAGCGGGAGACAAGTTGTGGGAGCAGTTCTTC. Translated, it gives CASSSVGLAGDKLWEQFF. This chain uses TRBV5-1 with TRBJ2-1; 14 bases are shared with TRBD2. The germline V gene has CDR1 SGHRS and CDR2 YFSETQ. This CDR3 has 18 amino acids. V was clipped by 3 bases and J by 10 bases; unmatched bases: 15.

The genes are TRBV19 and TRBJ2-1; D possibly uses TRBD1 or TRBD2 (6 bases each). Between the trimmed V and J ends, which lost 1 base and 1 base, there was a span of 8 bases. Germline CDR1 and CDR2: LNHDA and SQIVND (reference sequence). The CDR3 is 15 residues long. The CDR3 loop is CASSIGGGSYNEQFF. DNA of the CDR3: TGTGCCAGTAGTATAGGAGGGGGGTCCTACAATGAGCAGTTCTTC.

This chain uses TRBV29-1 with TRBJ2-7; D remains ambiguous. Germline CDR1 is SQVTM and CDR2 is ANQGSEA. Trimming removed 4 bases from V and 12 bases from J, with 16 bases in between. The length of the CDR3 is 11 residues. The DNA of the CDR3 is TGCAGCGTTGGCGGAGCTATTCCCCTGTACTTC. Its protein product is CSVGGAIPLYF.

The rearrangement joins TRBV30 to TRBJ1-5; TRBD1 is a possible D gene (6 bases). The CDR3 extends over 13 amino acids. CDR1 and CDR2 from the germline V gene are GTSNPN and SVGIG (reference sequence). Trimming took off 0 bases at V and 10 bases at J, with 13 bases between the two ends. The CDR3 region is CAWSVWTVGPQHF. CDR3 bases: TGTGCCTGGAGTGTTTGGACAGTCGGACCCCAGCATTTT.

The rearrangement joins TRBV10-3 to TRBJ2-7, with 8 bases matching TRBD1. V lost 11 bases, J lost 3 bases, and 15 bases stayed unmatched. Germline V gives CDR1 ENHRY, CDR2 SYGVKD. CDR3 length: 15 residues. The CDR3 here is CAVLWAGTGVYEQYF. CDR3 coding DNA: TGTGCCGTTCTTTGGGCCGGGACAGGAGTCTACGAGCAGTACTTC.

This CDR3 reads CASSLAMFRNPQPINEKLFF. The CDR3 nucleotides read TGTGCCAGCAGCTTAGCGATGTTCCGAAACCCGCAGCCAATTAATGAAAAACTGTTTTTT. The chain joins TRBV7-2 to TRBJ1-4, with unresolved D. Germline CDR1 and CDR2: SGHTA and FQGNSA. The CDR3 runs to 20 residues. V was shortened by 0 bases and J by 4 bases, with 24 bases between the two germline ends.

This chain links TRBV7-9 with TRBJ2-1, with D tentatively TRBD1 or TRBD2 (5 bases each). V dropped 3 bases and J dropped 7 bases, with 19 bases sitting between them. In germline, CDR1 is SEHNR, CDR2 FQNEAQ (reference sequence). This CDR3 comprises 16 residues. The chain's CDR3 is CASSFTGLGLGNEQFF. In DNA, the CDR3 is TGTGCCAGCAGCTTTACAGGACTGGGGCTTGGGAATGAGCAGTTCTTC. Supplemented by reference TRBV7-9 and TRBJ2-1, the full variable domain reads DTGVSQNPRHKITKRGQNVTFRCDPISEHNRLYWYRQTLGQGPEFLTYFQNEAQLEKSRLLSDRFSAERPKGSFSTLEIQRTEQGDSAMYLCASSFTGLGLGNEQFFGPGTRLTVL.

This chain links TRBV30 with TRBJ1-1; the match to TRBD1 covers 8 bases. This CDR3 is 12 amino acids long. V shed 3 bases, J shed 9 bases, and the junction held 6 bases outside the gene matches. CDR1 and CDR2 from the germline V gene are GTSNPN and SVGIG (reference sequence). The CDR3 coding sequence is TGTGCCTGGAGGGACAGGGTTAGTCAAGCTTTCTTT. Translation: CAWRDRVSQAFF.

V usage is TRBV2 and J usage is TRBJ2-1, with D perhaps matching TRBD1 (6 bases). Germline V gene sequence: CDR1 SNHLY, CDR2 FYNNEI. CDR3 length equals 19 residues. V gave up 0 bases and J gave up 0 bases, with 18 bases separating them. In nucleotides, the CDR3 is TGTGCCAGCAGTGAAGCCGGGACATCGCCCCGGAGCTCCTACAATGAGCAGTTCTTC. Amino acids: CASSEAGTSPRSSYNEQFF.

The chain recombines TRBV6-6 with TRBJ2-7; a possible D gene is TRBD1 (6 bases). The V end was cut by 5 bases, the J end by 4 bases, with 15 bases between. The germline V gene has CDR1 MNHNY and CDR2 SVGAGI (reference sequence). The CDR3 length is 14 residues. CDR3 DNA sequence: TGTGCCAGCAGTACGCCACAGGGTATTTACGAGCAGTACTTC. It specifies CASSTPQGIYEQYF.

This CDR3 reads CASSEAGPPDTQYF. The CDR3 region has the DNA TGTGCCAGCAGTGAAGCGGGGCCCCCAGATACGCAGTATTTT. The rearrangement uses TRBV6-1 and TRBJ2-3; D is perhaps TRBD1 (5 bases). Germline lookup yields CDR1 MNHNS and CDR2 SASEGT. The CDR3 is made up of 14 amino acids. The V gene lost 0 bases and the J gene lost 4 bases, with 8 bases spanning the gap.

V and J are TRBV4-1 and TRBJ1-5; unclear D gene. CDR3 length equals 13 residues. The germline V gene encodes CDR1 MGHRA and CDR2 YSYEKL. V dropped 1 base and J dropped 7 bases, with 8 bases sitting between them. The CDR3 spells CASSQAFGQPQHF. In DNA form, the CDR3 reads TGCGCCAGCAGCCAAGCCTTCGGGCAGCCCCAGCATTTT.

This clone was detected only once. The chain couples TRBV2 to TRBJ2-3; D is possibly TRBD2 (5 bases). Germline CDR1 reads SNHLY; CDR2 reads FYNNEI. V lost 6 bases to trimming and J lost 5 bases, with 18 bases between them. The CDR3 contains 15 residues. CDR3 residues: CASSPPGLAGDTQYF. The DNA for the CDR3 is TGTGCCAGCAGCCCCCCCGGGCTAGCAGGAGATACGCAGTATTTT.

The chain carries TRBV6-5 and TRBJ2-2; TRBD1 might be the D (5 bases). The germline V and J ends were trimmed by 2 bases and 5 bases, with 12 bases remaining between them. Per germline, CDR1 MNHEY and CDR2 SVGAGI. The CDR3 sequence is 15 residues long. CDR3 sequence: CASSYRGIRTGELFF. DNA for the CDR3: TGTGCCAGCAGTTACAGGGGAATTAGGACCGGGGAGCTGTTTTTT.

This rearrangement joins TRBV4-1 to TRBJ1-2, with 10 positions matching TRBD1. The CDR3 is made up of 15 amino acids. Germline V lookup: CDR1 MGHRA, CDR2 YSYEKL. J was trimmed by 8 bases and V by 6 bases; bases with no gene match: 12. Here the CDR3 DNA reads TGCGCCAGCAGAACACCGGGACAGGGGTTGGGCGGCTACACCTTC. Translation gives CASRTPGQGLGGYTF.

The rearrangement uses TRBV7-2 and TRBJ2-7, with 7 nucleotides matching TRBD2. This CDR3 is built from 13 residues. Germline V gene lookup returns CDR1 SGHTA and CDR2 FQGNSA. V lost 6 bases to trimming and J lost 2 bases; unmatched junction nucleotides: 4. The CDR3 nucleotides read TGTGCCAGCAGATCTAGCGGAACCTACGAGCAGTACTTC. It encodes CASRSSGTYEQYF.